The next 20 T cell receptor beta chains were all read from a single sample in a study of cytomegalovirus exposure and HLA in healthy donors. The PCR ran on 60 Vbeta and 13 Jbeta primers. Clones were read by immunoSEQ multiplex PCR, and TCRdb kept only the in-frame ones, dropping some. In the table there are over 100,000 clones, roughly 74% of which are singletons. Sequencing input: PBMCs. All receptors derive from a man in his forties in good health and CMV-seropositive.

This chain joins TRBV5-1 and TRBJ2-4, with 9 bases aligning to TRBD1. J gave up 0 bases and V 0 bases, and 16 bases lay outside the gene matches. This CDR3 is built from 21 residues. Germline CDR1 and CDR2: SGHRS and YFSETQ. The CDR3 coding sequence is TGCGCCAGCAGCTTGGCCCGGACAGGGGAACTCAGTGGTCTAGCCAAAAACATTCAGTACTTC. It specifies CASSLARTGELSGLAKNIQYF.

The chain couples TRBV7-2 to TRBJ2-3, with 10 bases matching TRBD2. The germline V gene has CDR1 SGHTA and CDR2 FQGNSA. The CDR3 sequence is 16 residues long. The J segment lost 1 base and the V segment lost 5 bases, leaving 6 bases of the junction unmatched. Written as DNA, the CDR3 is TGTGCCAGCAGCGCCCGACTAGCGGGTCGCACAGATACGCAGTATTTT. Its protein is CASSARLAGRTDTQYF.

The chain carries TRBV5-1 and TRBJ2-4; D gene uncertain. The V end was cut by 4 bases, the J end by 1 base, with 12 bases between. The CDR3 is 15 residues long. The V gene's germline CDR1 is SGHRS and CDR2 YFSETQ. CDR3 nucleotide sequence: TGCGCCAGCAGCCCGCTGGTCGGGGCCAAAAACATTCAGTACTTC. Translation gives CASSPLVGAKNIQYF.

The chain employs TRBV5-6 and TRBJ1-5; 7 bases match TRBD1. Germline assignment: CDR1 SGHDT and CDR2 YYEEEE. J lost 9 bases, V lost 4 bases, and 7 bases had no gene match. The CDR3 runs 13 residues. CDR3 sequence (DNA): TGTGCCAGCAGCCTTCAGGGGGGAGGGCCCCAGCATTTT. Amino acids: CASSLQGGGPQHF.

This clone was counted a few times. This rearrangement joins TRBV29-1 to TRBJ2-7; D possibly corresponds to TRBD1 (5 bases). This CDR3 has 12 amino acids. From germline, CDR1 is SQVTM and CDR2 ANQGSEA. Trimming shortened V by 2 bases and J by 4 bases, and 9 bases separated the two germline ends. In DNA form, the CDR3 reads TGCAGCGTTGAATCCAGGGCTTACGAGCAGTACTTC. Protein sequence: CSVESRAYEQYF.

This sequence joins TRBV28 and TRBJ2-1; 9 bases are a match to TRBD1. V lost 4 bases and J lost 7; bases outside the gene matches: 8. The CDR3 spans 15 residues. Per the germline V gene, CDR1 is MDHEN and CDR2 is SYDVKM. CDR3 sequence (DNA): TGTGCCAGCAGTTCCAACAGGGGGCTTAGGAATGAGCAGTTCTTC. This codes for CASSSNRGLRNEQFF.

In its sample, this clone was seen once. This sequence joins TRBV27 and TRBJ2-7; D gene unclear. There are 14 residues in the CDR3. V was pared by 8 bases and J by 2 bases, with 16 bases between. CDR1 MNHEY and CDR2 SMNVEV come from the germline V gene (reference sequence). Here the CDR3 reads CASHPSGRPYEQYF. The CDR3 nucleotides read TGTGCCAGCCACCCTTCGGGTCGTCCCTACGAGCAGTACTTC.

V is TRBV30 and J is TRBJ2-7, with TRBD1 as a possible D gene (6 bases). CDR1 is GTSNPN, CDR2 SVGIG, per germline (reference sequence). This CDR3 region has 13 residues. V was shortened by 3 bases and J by 3 bases, with 12 bases between the two germline ends. The CDR3 sequence: CAWRVTGNYEQYF. The DNA for the CDR3 is TGTGCCTGGAGGGTGACAGGTAACTACGAGCAGTACTTC.

The rearrangement links TRBV25-1 to TRBJ1-1, with a tentative D call TRBD1 (5 bases). The V end lost 3 bases, the J end lost 6 bases, and 14 bases lay between the germline ends. The CDR3 consists of 14 residues. Germline V CDR1 and CDR2: MGHDK, SYGVNS. CDR3 sequence: CASSDWGGVSEAFF. The CDR3 nucleotides are TGTGCCAGCAGTGACTGGGGGGGGGTTTCTGAAGCTTTCTTT.

The chain joins TRBV15 to TRBJ2-7; D remains ambiguous. In germline, CDR1 is LNHNV, CDR2 YYDKDF (reference sequence). V was shortened by 1 base and J by 4 bases, with 11 bases between the two germline ends. This CDR3 is 14 amino acids long. CDR3 in DNA: TGTGCCACCAGCAGAGTACTTCTCGTGTACGAGCAGTACTTC. This gives the protein CATSRVLLVYEQYF.

Notes on this clone: Other DNA sequences in this sample translate to the same CDR3. The rearrangement links TRBV7-9 to TRBJ1-2; TRBD1 matches 10 bases. The J segment lost 2 bases and the V segment lost 5 bases, leaving 2 bases of the junction unmatched. This CDR3 is built from 14 residues. Germline values: CDR1 SEHNR, CDR2 FQNEAQ (reference sequence). The CDR3 coding sequence is TGTGCCAGCAGCCCGGGACAGGGGAACTATGGCTACACCTTC. This encodes CASSPGQGNYGYTF.

The rearrangement uses TRBV18 and TRBJ1-2; possible D gene TRBD1, 6 bases. The CDR3 is made up of 15 amino acids. The V and J ends lost 3 bases and 2 bases respectively, with 13 bases between them. The germline gives CDR1 KGHSH, CDR2 LQKENI. The CDR3 bases are TGTGCCAGCTCACCTGGGGCAGGGGACAACTATGGCTACACCTTC. It encodes CASSPGAGDNYGYTF.

The J gene is TRBJ1-1, the V gene TRBV12-5; D is unresolved. Trimming removed 4 bases at V and 0 bases at J, with 15 bases between. The germline V gene has CDR1 LGHNT and CDR2 FRNRAP. The CDR3 runs to 16 residues. CDR3 amino acids: CASGSLAGNMNTEAFF. The CDR3 DNA sequence: TGTGCTAGTGGTTCTTTAGCCGGGAACATGAACACTGAAGCTTTCTTT.

The chain has TRBV6-1 and TRBJ1-5, with 9 nucleotides matching TRBD1. J was trimmed by 5 bases and V by 1 base; bases with no gene match: 6. Germline V gene data show CDR1 as MNHNS and CDR2 as SASEGT. This CDR3 spans 16 amino acids. The CDR3 DNA is TGTGCCAGCAGTGAAGGGACAGGGGCCATGGATCAGCCCCAGCATTTT. Translated, it gives CASSEGTGAMDQPQHF.

The chain employs TRBV19 and TRBJ2-3, with TRBD1 as a possible D gene (5 bases). Per the germline V gene, CDR1 is LNHDA and CDR2 is SQIVND (reference sequence). The CDR3 covers 14 residues. Trimming cost V 2 bases and J 1 base, with 7 bases left between them. The CDR3: CASSISRGTDTQYF. As DNA, the CDR3 is TGTGCCAGTAGTATATCCAGGGGCACAGATACGCAGTATTTT. Full variable domain (missing parts from reference TRBV19 and TRBJ2-3): DGGITQSPKYLFRKEGQNVTLSCEQNLNHDAMYWYRQDPGQGLRLIYYSQIVNDFQKGDIAEGYSVSREKKESFPLTVTSAQKNPTAFYLCASSISRGTDTQYFGPGTRLTVL.

CDR3 nucleotide sequence: TGTGCCACCAGCAGGGAAGTCGGGATTAACGGGCATTTT. This translates into CATSREVGINGHF. The chain recombines TRBV15 with TRBJ1-5, with no clear D. With 3 bases removed from V and 15 bases from J, the gap between germline ends came to 18 bases. The CDR3 is 13 amino acids. Per the germline V gene, CDR1 is LNHNV and CDR2 is YYDKDF (reference sequence).

The chain carries TRBV6-6 and TRBJ2-4, with D maybe TRBD2 (5 bases). This CDR3 contains 13 residues. Trimming pared 7 bases from V and 2 bases from J, leaving 9 bases between. Looked up from germline, CDR1 is MNHNY and CDR2 is SVGAGI (reference sequence). This CDR3 is CASNPGSKNIQYF. As DNA, the CDR3 is TGTGCCAGCAACCCGGGGTCCAAAAACATTCAGTACTTC.

V and J are TRBV7-2 and TRBJ2-7; 13 positions match TRBD2. V trimming: 5 bases; J trimming: 3 bases; junction bases outside the gene matches: 4. The CDR3 runs 15 residues. CDR1 and CDR2 (germline): SGHTA, FQGNSA. This chain's CDR3 is CASSPTSGGNYEQYF. The DNA of the CDR3 is TGTGCCAGCAGCCCGACTAGCGGGGGGAACTACGAGCAGTACTTC. The whole variable domain, remainder taken from reference TRBV7-2 and TRBJ2-7, is GAGVSQSPSNKVTEKGKDVELRCDPISGHTALYWYRQSLGQGLEFLIYFQGNSAPDKSGLPSDRFSAERTGGSVSTLTIQRTQQEDSAVYLCASSPTSGGNYEQYFGPGTRLTVT.

The V gene is TRBV30, the J gene TRBJ1-6; D is uncertain. Germline assignment: CDR1 GTSNPN and CDR2 SVGIG (reference sequence). The CDR3 consists of 13 residues. V shed 6 bases and J shed 5 bases, with 11 bases lying between them. This chain's CDR3 is CACLDTHNSPLHF. The CDR3 coding sequence is TGTGCCTGCCTTGACACTCATAATTCACCCCTCCACTTT.

The chain uses TRBV19 and TRBJ1-1, with D perhaps matching TRBD1 (6 bases). CDR1 and CDR2 (germline): LNHDA, SQIVND (reference sequence). Trimming took 6 bases from V and 1 from J, leaving 18 bases between them. The CDR3 is made up of 16 amino acids. The DNA of the CDR3 is TGTGCCAGTAGATCCGGGACATGGGGATGGAACACTGAAGCTTTCTTT. Protein product: CASRSGTWGWNTEAFF. Combining the CDR3 with reference TRBV19 and TRBJ1-1 gives the whole variable domain DGGITQSPKYLFRKEGQNVTLSCEQNLNHDAMYWYRQDPGQGLRLIYYSQIVNDFQKGDIAEGYSVSREKKESFPLTVTSAQKNPTAFYLCASRSGTWGWNTEAFFGQGTRLTVV.